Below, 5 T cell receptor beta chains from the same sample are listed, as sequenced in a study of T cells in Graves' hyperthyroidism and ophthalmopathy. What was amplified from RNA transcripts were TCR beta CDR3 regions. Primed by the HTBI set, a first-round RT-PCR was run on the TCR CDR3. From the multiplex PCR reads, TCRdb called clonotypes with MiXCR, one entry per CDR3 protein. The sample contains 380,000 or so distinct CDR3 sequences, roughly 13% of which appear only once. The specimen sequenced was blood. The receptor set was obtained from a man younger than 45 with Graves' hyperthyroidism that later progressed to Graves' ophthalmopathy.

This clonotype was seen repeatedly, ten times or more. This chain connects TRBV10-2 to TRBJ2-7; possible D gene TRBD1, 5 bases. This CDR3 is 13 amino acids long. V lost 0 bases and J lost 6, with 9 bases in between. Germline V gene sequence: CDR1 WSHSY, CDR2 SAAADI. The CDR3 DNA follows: TGCGCCAGCAGTGAGTCTCCAGGGATCGAGCAGTACTTC. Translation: CASSESPGIEQYF.

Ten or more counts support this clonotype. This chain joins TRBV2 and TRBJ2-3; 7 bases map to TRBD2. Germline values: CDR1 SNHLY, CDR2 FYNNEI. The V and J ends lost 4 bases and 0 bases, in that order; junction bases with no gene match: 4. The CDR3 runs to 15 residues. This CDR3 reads CASSAWRGSTDTQYF. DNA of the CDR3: TGTGCCAGCAGTGCTTGGCGGGGGAGCACAGATACGCAGTATTTT.

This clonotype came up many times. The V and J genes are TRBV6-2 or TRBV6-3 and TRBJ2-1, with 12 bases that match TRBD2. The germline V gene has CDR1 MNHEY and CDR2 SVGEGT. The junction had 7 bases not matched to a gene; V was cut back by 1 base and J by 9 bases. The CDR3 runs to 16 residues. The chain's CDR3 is CASSYLASGGGGEQFF. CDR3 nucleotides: TGTGCCAGCAGTTACTTGGCTAGCGGGGGGGGAGGTGAGCAGTTCTTC.

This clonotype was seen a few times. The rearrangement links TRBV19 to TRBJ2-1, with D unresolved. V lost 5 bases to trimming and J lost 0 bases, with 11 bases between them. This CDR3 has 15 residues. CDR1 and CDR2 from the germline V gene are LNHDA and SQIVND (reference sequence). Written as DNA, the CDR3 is TGTGCCAGTAGTGAGTCGGTCAGCTCCTACAATGAGCAGTTCTTC. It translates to CASSESVSSYNEQFF.

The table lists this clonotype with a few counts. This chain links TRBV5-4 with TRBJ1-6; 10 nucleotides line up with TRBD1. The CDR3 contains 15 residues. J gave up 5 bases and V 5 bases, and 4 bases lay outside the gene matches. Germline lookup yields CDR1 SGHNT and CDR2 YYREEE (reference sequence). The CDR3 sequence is CASSFGQGDNSPLHF. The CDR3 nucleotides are TGTGCCAGCAGTTTTGGACAGGGGGATAATTCACCCCTCCACTTT.